This T cell receptor (beta chain) is drawn from a study of identical twins. From the 5' RACE reads, TCRdb called clonotypes with MiXCR, one entry per CDR3 protein. This table holds 700,000 or so distinct CDR3 sequences, more than 6.5% found once. Study observations and caveats: Out-of-frame alpha sequences common to twins exhibited a surplus of low generation probability. Excess sharing by twins proved weaker in beta out-of-frame sequences. A partial confounding effect on zero-insertion analyses could come from invariant MAIT and iNKT cells.

Notes on this clonotype: The target antigen is unknown.

Each donor was a healthy Caucasian. The CDR3 has 14 residues. The germline gives CDR1 MGHRA, CDR2 YSYEKL. V dropped 4 bases and J dropped 1; count of bases not matched to a gene: 4. The data were also submitted as part of a second study, on yellow fever vaccine responses in identical twins.

The sample taken for sequencing was PBMCs. This clonotype was sampled from a woman aged 18-30 years in good health. The rearrangement links TRBV4-1 to TRBJ2-7, with 7 bases that match TRBD2. CDR3 amino acids: CASSLRRESYEQYF. In DNA form, the CDR3 reads TGCGCCAGCAGCCTCAGGCGGGAGTCCTACGAGCAGTACTTC.